This TCR beta chain was obtained from a study of cytomegalovirus exposure and HLA in healthy donors. The PCR employed 60 Vbeta primers together with 13 Jbeta primers. Sequenced by immunoSEQ multiplex PCR; TCRdb stores in-frame clones only, minus some. The sample comprises about 65,000 clones, around four fifths of which are singletons, and 3% rests with the top ten. Trimming at V came to 5 bases and at J to 0 bases, leaving 3 bases not matched to a gene. CDR3 length equals 14 residues. Germline assignment: CDR1 SNHLY and CDR2 FYNNEI. Points from the study as a whole: The CMV antigen specificity of a few CMV-associated chains was confirmed through in vitro analysis.

For this clone: Its matching antigen is unknown.

This receptor was taken from a girl aged 10 to 17 in good health and CMV-seropositive. The chain couples TRBV2 to TRBJ1-1; 7 nucleotides agree with TRBD1. The source material was PBMCs. As DNA, the CDR3 is TGTGCCAGCAGTCTCAGGGGGGTGAACACTGAAGCTTTCTTT. Translating it yields CASSLRGVNTEAFF.